The next 3 T cell receptor beta chains were all read from a single sample in a study of neurological immune-mediated disorders. MiXCR, applied by TCRdb to the 5' RACE reads, yields one record per CDR3 protein. The sample holds approximately 85,000 distinct CDR3 sequences; around 14% are singletons and the top ten take about 5%. This sample's time point: longitudinal time-point 2. Sequencing input: PBMCs. The receptors here all came from a female donor with HTLV-1-associated myelopathy (HAM/TSP).

This clonotype appeared a few times. J is TRBJ2-3 and V is TRBV24-1; weak D call: TRBD2 (6 bases). V was pared by 4 bases and J by 1 base, with 11 bases between. The CDR3 runs 15 residues. Germline CDR1 reads KGHDR; CDR2 reads SFDVKD. The CDR3 reads CATSERGHGTDTQYF. Here the CDR3 DNA reads TGTGCCACCAGTGAGCGGGGCCACGGCACAGATACGCAGTATTTT.

This clonotype was detected many times. The chain links TRBV28 to TRBJ1-2, with D unresolved. V lost 6 bases, J lost 5 bases, and 10 bases lay in between. The CDR3 is made up of 12 amino acids. The V gene's germline CDR1 is MDHEN and CDR2 SYDVKM. The CDR3 DNA reads TGTGCCAGCAGCTCGACGGGTTATGGCTACACCTTC. It yields the protein CASSSTGYGYTF.

This clonotype occurred many times. V usage is TRBV7-2 and J usage is TRBJ2-7; TRBD1 agrees at 10 bases. The CDR3 totals 15 residues. V trimming: 7 bases; J trimming: 6 bases; junction bases outside the gene matches: 12. Germline loops: CDR1 SGHTA, CDR2 FQGNSA. DNA of the CDR3: TGTGCCAGCACCGGGACAGGGGTAATATACAGCGAGCAGTACTTC. It translates to CASTGTGVIYSEQYF.